This T cell receptor (beta chain) was identified during a study of regulatory T cells in long-lasting Graves disease. Germline-derived CDR1 and CDR2 are LGHNA and YSLEER. The length of the CDR3 is 15 residues. Germline trimming cut 1 base from V and 2 bases from J; bases unmatched to any gene: 2. Described time point: newly diagnosed GD, antithyroid drugs for less than 3 months. With RNA extracted from PBMCs as input, the TCR library was made. Combining iRepertoire HTBI primers with Arm-PCR of CDR3 regions, the authors built TCR beta libraries. Using its own MiXCR run on the multiplex PCR reads, TCRdb lists one record per CDR3 protein. Here the sample spans roughly 420,000 distinct CDR3 sequences, roughly 15% being singletons. Study results and caveats: TRBV28, TRBJ1-2 and TRBJ2-5 emerged as the favored segments in persistent disease.

This clonotype appeared a few times. Its matching antigen is unknown. The same data also went into a second study, on T cells in Graves' hyperthyroidism and ophthalmopathy. Turning to that study: An absence of ophthalmopathy progression within 18 months meant stable Graves' hyperthyroidism. Model predictions of ophthalmopathy came a median about six months before onset.

The starting material was peripheral blood mononuclear cells (PBMCs), obtained at new diagnosis, from a patient treated with antithyroid drugs. The gene calls are TRBV4-3 and TRBJ2-5; 9 nucleotides match TRBD1. This TCR came from a woman aged 18 to 35 with Graves disease. CDR3 coding DNA: TGCGCCAGCAGCCAAGGGACAGGGGTTCAAGAGACCCAGTACTTC. Amino acids: CASSQGTGVQETQYF.